This T cell receptor (beta chain) is from a study of T cell repertoires in cytomegalovirus infection. Overall study context: Both recently identified HLA-C-restricted and well-studied HLA-B-restricted CMV epitopes were used in the study.

Germline V lookup: CDR1 MNHNY, CDR2 SVGAGI (reference sequence). V was trimmed by 6 bases and J by 8 bases, leaving 18 bases between them. The CDR3 contains 14 residues. On this clonotype itself: What it binds is unknown.

TCRdb re-derived calls from the reads in MiXCR, one entry per CDR3 protein. This table holds approximately 600,000 distinct CDR3 sequences, around 40% found once. The source of this sequence is a human donor in good health (CMV status not recorded). Some clones in this sample may be carry-over from other donors' samples. V usage is TRBV6-6 and J usage is TRBJ2-3, with unresolved D. This specimen consisted of cultured PBMCs, obtained from culture after CMV antigen stimulation. CDR3 loop: CASSPARSVGTQYF. CDR3 nucleotides: TGTGCCAGCAGCCCCGCACGATCGGTCGGTACGCAGTATTTT.